This T cell receptor beta chain was identified during a study of graft-versus-host responses after intestinal transplantation. About the research overall: Recipients received multivisceral, liver-intestinal, or isolated intestinal transplants.

This clone was detected once. Its antigen is not identified. The germline gives CDR1 MNHNS, CDR2 SASEGT. V lost 8 bases and J 0 bases, leaving 10 bases between the germline ends. The CDR3 consists of 13 residues. The data were produced by immunoSEQ multiplex PCR, yet TCRdb's version contains in-frame clones alone and is incomplete. The sample has roughly 100,000 clones, over 85% seen once. Study-wide points: In patients with graft-donor T cell macrochimerism, allograft graft-versus-host to host-versus-graft clonal ratios were high. In recipient marrow, GvH clones were found, and some appeared first in ileum or blood.

The sequence was obtained from a human donor who received an intestinal transplant. The gene calls are TRBV6-1 and TRBJ1-2; D call uncertain. The material was unstimulated CD8+ T cells sorted from spleen or lymph node cells, obtained before intestinal transplant. Here the CDR3 reads CASADGPNYGYTF. The CDR3 DNA is TGTGCCAGCGCGGACGGACCTAACTATGGCTACACCTTC.